These 21 T cell receptor beta chains originate from one sample sequenced in a study of blood T cell repertoires in COVID-19. Some clones are missing from TCRdb's copy, which holds only in-frame ones; the method was immunoSEQ multiplex PCR. There are 90,000 to 120,000 clones in the sample; 80% to 95% occur only once, and 4.5% to 6% lies in the top ten. The sample comprised peripheral blood. These receptors originate from a man between 65 and 80 years old with acute or convalescent COVID-19.

This chain joins TRBV6-5 and TRBJ2-7, with D tentatively TRBD2 (5 bases). Trimming removed 2 bases from V and 3 bases from J, with 11 bases in between. Germline loops: CDR1 MNHEY, CDR2 SVGAGI. The CDR3 runs to 14 residues. This chain's CDR3 is CASSYGLADYEQYF. For the CDR3, the DNA is TGTGCCAGCAGTTACGGTCTAGCAGACTACGAGCAGTACTTC.

This clone has just one count. The chain combines TRBV5-1 with TRBJ2-3; no definite D call. Germline CDR1 is SGHRS and CDR2 is YFSETQ. Trimming cost V 2 bases and J 0 bases, with 7 bases left between them. The CDR3 extends over 14 amino acids. The CDR3 DNA reads TGCGCCAGCAGCTTAGCGATAAGCACAGATACGCAGTATTTT. The encoded protein is CASSLAISTDTQYF.

This clone was observed once. This sequence joins TRBV11-2 and TRBJ2-5; 7 nucleotides align to TRBD1. Per the germline V gene, CDR1 is SGHAT and CDR2 is FQNNGV. This CDR3 spans 12 amino acids. The ends lost 6 bases at V and 5 bases at J; junction bases unmatched: 3. This CDR3 reads CASSLDRETQYF. CDR3 in DNA: TGTGCCAGCAGTTTGGACAGGGAGACCCAGTACTTC.

The chain joins TRBV28 to TRBJ2-7; D is perhaps TRBD1 (5 bases). V shed 3 bases and J shed 4 bases, with 10 bases lying between them. The CDR3 runs 13 residues. Germline loops: CDR1 MDHEN, CDR2 SYDVKM. The CDR3, as DNA: TGTGCCAGCAGTTTTTGGACACCTTACGAGCAGTACTTC. It encodes CASSFWTPYEQYF. Combining the CDR3 with reference TRBV28 and TRBJ2-7 gives the whole variable domain DVKVTQSSRYLVKRTGEKVFLECVQDMDHENMFWYRQDPGLGLRLIYFSYDVKMKEKGDIPEGYSVSREKKERFSLILESASTNQTSMYLCASSFWTPYEQYFGPGTRLTVT.

J is TRBJ2-7 and V is TRBV19; D remains ambiguous. V lost 3 bases, J lost 6 bases, and 15 bases lay in between. Per germline, CDR1 LNHDA and CDR2 SQIVND (reference sequence). The CDR3 contains 14 residues. Written as DNA, the CDR3 is TGTGCCAGTAGTATTGGGCCAGCAGCCGGCGAGCAGTACTTC. Its protein is CASSIGPAAGEQYF.

This clone occurred once. The chain links TRBV9 to TRBJ2-1, with 10 bases matching TRBD1. Per germline, CDR1 SGDLS and CDR2 YYNGEE. The CDR3 sequence is 15 residues long. Trimming took 0 bases from V and 3 from J; bases not matched to a gene: 0. The CDR3 DNA follows: TGTGCCAGCAGCGTAGGGACAGGGGGCTACAATGAGCAGTTCTTC. It specifies CASSVGTGGYNEQFF.

V is TRBV9 and J is TRBJ2-3; TRBD2 might be the D (5 bases). The CDR3 contains 17 residues. Per the germline V gene, CDR1 is SGDLS and CDR2 is YYNGEE. V lost 0 bases, J lost 6 bases, and 20 bases lay in between. CDR3 loop: CASSVGLTRVSSDTQYF. The CDR3 nucleotides read TGTGCCAGCAGCGTAGGCCTAACTAGAGTATCCTCGGATACGCAGTATTTT.

V gene TRBV6-1 combines with J gene TRBJ2-5, with 11 positions matching TRBD2. Trimming at V came to 2 bases and at J to 0 bases, leaving 2 bases not matched to a gene. The CDR3 runs 16 residues. In germline, CDR1 is MNHNS, CDR2 SASEGT. This chain's CDR3 is CASSELGLADQETQYF. For the CDR3, the DNA is TGTGCCAGCAGTGAATTGGGACTAGCGGACCAAGAGACCCAGTACTTC.

The gene calls are TRBV2 and TRBJ2-3; 10 nucleotides agree with TRBD2. The V gene's germline CDR1 is SNHLY and CDR2 FYNNEI. The CDR3 is made up of 16 amino acids. V lost 5 bases and J lost 2; bases outside the gene matches: 7. The DNA of the CDR3 is TGTGCCAGCAGTTCTGGACTAGCGGCCTACACAGATACGCAGTATTTT. Its translation is CASSSGLAAYTDTQYF.

CDR3 sequence reads: CASKQTGGHPTEAFF. In DNA, the CDR3 is TGTGCCAGCAAACAAACAGGGGGACATCCCACTGAAGCTTTCTTT. The rearrangement uses TRBV6-5 and TRBJ1-1; 8 bases are a match to TRBD1. The germline V gene has CDR1 MNHEY and CDR2 SVGAGI. J lost 4 bases, V lost 7 bases, and 11 bases had no gene match. This CDR3 has 15 residues.

The genes are TRBV7-3 and TRBJ2-6, with a tentative D call TRBD1 (6 bases). This CDR3 is 20 amino acids long. Germline-derived CDR1 and CDR2 are SGHTA and FQGTGA. V shed 3 bases and J shed 2 bases, with 23 bases lying between them. The CDR3 DNA sequence: TGTGCCAGCAGCTTCCACAGGGCTGCTATTGGTAGGCCTGGGGCCAACGTCCTGACTTTC. Translating it yields CASSFHRAAIGRPGANVLTF.

The count of this clone is one. The gene calls are TRBV10-3 and TRBJ2-3; 7 nucleotides agree with TRBD2. Per germline, CDR1 ENHRY and CDR2 SYGVKD. Trimming took 2 bases from V and 0 from J; bases not matched to a gene: 5. This CDR3 region has 16 residues. The CDR3 DNA sequence: TGTGCCATCAGTGAGAAATCGGGGGGTAGCACAGATACGCAGTATTTT. This translates into CAISEKSGGSTDTQYF.

This clone was picked up one time. This sequence joins TRBV18 and TRBJ1-1, with unresolved D. The CDR3 covers 13 residues. The V and J ends lost 4 bases and 1 base respectively, with 7 bases between them. The germline gives CDR1 KGHSH, CDR2 LQKENI. CDR3 region: CASSLGRNTEAFF. CDR3 in DNA: TGTGCCAGCTCACTCGGTCGGAACACTGAAGCTTTCTTT.

In this sample, this clone turned up once. The chain employs TRBV5-5 and TRBJ1-2, with a possible D match to TRBD1 (5 bases). Deletions cut 2 bases from V and 4 bases from J, with 9 bases between. This CDR3 has 13 residues. The germline CDR1 and CDR2 sequences are SGHKS and YYEKEE (reference sequence). CDR3 region: CASSFDSLYGYTF. The CDR3 nucleotides read TGTGCCAGCAGCTTTGACAGCCTCTATGGCTACACCTTC.

In this sample, this clone turned up once. V usage is TRBV10-3 and J usage is TRBJ2-7; no reliable D call. The CDR3 is 12 amino acids. Germline CDR1 and CDR2: ENHRY and SYGVKD. The ends were cut back, 4 bases at V and 4 bases at J, with 8 bases in the middle. The CDR3 DNA follows: TGTGCCATCAGTGGAACACAGTACGAGCAGTACTTC. Translation: CAISGTQYEQYF.

The chain carries TRBV10-3 and TRBJ2-3; 9 bases match TRBD2. The CDR3 is made up of 14 amino acids. The ends lost 7 bases at V and 2 bases at J; junction bases unmatched: 4. Germline V gene lookup returns CDR1 ENHRY and CDR2 SYGVKD. Here the CDR3 reads CAIKPSGATDTQYF. The CDR3 coding sequence is TGTGCCATCAAGCCTAGCGGGGCCACAGATACGCAGTATTTT.

This chain connects TRBV18 to TRBJ2-3; D gene ambiguous. Trimming removed 3 bases at V and 4 bases at J, with 8 bases between. This CDR3 is built from 13 residues. CDR1 and CDR2 from the germline V gene are KGHSH and LQKENI. In DNA form, the CDR3 reads TGTGCCAGCTCACCCCTTGGGCCAGATACGCAGTATTTT. This codes for CASSPLGPDTQYF.

The rearrangement uses TRBV29-1 and TRBJ2-1, with D possibly TRBD2 on 7 matching bases. Germline values: CDR1 SQVTM, CDR2 ANQGSEA. The CDR3 loop spans 15 amino acids. V shed 8 bases and J shed 0 bases, with 17 bases lying between them. The CDR3 region is CSFLEGGTSYNEQFF. As DNA, the CDR3 is TGCAGCTTCCTCGAGGGGGGGACCTCCTACAATGAGCAGTTCTTC.

This chain joins TRBV2 and TRBJ1-1, with D uncertain. This CDR3 is 13 amino acids long. The germline CDR1 and CDR2 sequences are SNHLY and FYNNEI. V was shortened by 7 bases and J by 0 bases, with 9 bases between the two germline ends. The CDR3 protein is CASTLYMNTEAFF. Here the CDR3 DNA reads TGTGCCAGCACCTTATACATGAACACTGAAGCTTTCTTT.

The V and J genes are TRBV6-6 and TRBJ1-2, with D possibly TRBD1 on 6 matching bases. CDR3 length: 18 residues. Trimming left V 5 bases short and J 4 bases short, with 26 bases between. The germline V gene encodes CDR1 MNHNY and CDR2 SVGAGI (reference sequence). The CDR3 bases are TGTGCCAGCAGTCAACATCAAACCCCGACAGGCAGAGGCTATGGCTACACCTTC. Translation gives CASSQHQTPTGRGYGYTF.

The J gene is TRBJ2-7, the V gene TRBV5-6; D gene ambiguous. The CDR3 contains 11 residues. The V end lost 2 bases, the J end lost 7 bases, and 7 bases lay between the germline ends. Germline CDR1 is SGHDT and CDR2 is YYEEEE. CDR3 region: CASSLNKEQYF. The DNA of the CDR3 is TGTGCCAGCAGCTTAAACAAGGAGCAGTACTTC. The full variable domain, its missing parts supplied by reference TRBV5-6 and TRBJ2-7, is DAGVTQSPTHLIKTRGQQVTLRCSPKSGHDTVSWYQQALGQGPQFIFQYYEEEERQRGNFPDRFSGHQFPNYSSELNVNALLLGDSALYLCASSLNKEQYFGPGTRLTVT.